This T cell receptor (beta chain) was recorded in a study of T cell changes during pregnancy in multiple sclerosis. The data were produced by immunoSEQ multiplex PCR, yet TCRdb's version contains in-frame clones alone and is incomplete. The repertoire consists of some 60,000 clones, with over 75% occurring once and the leading ten covering 2.2%. The CDR3 has 16 amino acids. Trimming cost V 0 bases and J 4 bases; bases outside gene matches: 7. CDR1 is SGHRS, CDR2 YFSETQ, per germline. This chain connects TRBV5-1 to TRBJ2-7; the match to TRBD2 covers 10 bases. Sequencing was performed on peripheral blood, taken in the first trimester of pregnancy. The sequence derives from a female donor in good health, enrolled as a control in a pregnancy study. Written as DNA, the CDR3 is TGCGCCAGCAGCTTGGCCGCAGGACTAGCGGCTTACGAGCAGTACTTC. Amino acid sequence: CASSLAAGLAAYEQYF.